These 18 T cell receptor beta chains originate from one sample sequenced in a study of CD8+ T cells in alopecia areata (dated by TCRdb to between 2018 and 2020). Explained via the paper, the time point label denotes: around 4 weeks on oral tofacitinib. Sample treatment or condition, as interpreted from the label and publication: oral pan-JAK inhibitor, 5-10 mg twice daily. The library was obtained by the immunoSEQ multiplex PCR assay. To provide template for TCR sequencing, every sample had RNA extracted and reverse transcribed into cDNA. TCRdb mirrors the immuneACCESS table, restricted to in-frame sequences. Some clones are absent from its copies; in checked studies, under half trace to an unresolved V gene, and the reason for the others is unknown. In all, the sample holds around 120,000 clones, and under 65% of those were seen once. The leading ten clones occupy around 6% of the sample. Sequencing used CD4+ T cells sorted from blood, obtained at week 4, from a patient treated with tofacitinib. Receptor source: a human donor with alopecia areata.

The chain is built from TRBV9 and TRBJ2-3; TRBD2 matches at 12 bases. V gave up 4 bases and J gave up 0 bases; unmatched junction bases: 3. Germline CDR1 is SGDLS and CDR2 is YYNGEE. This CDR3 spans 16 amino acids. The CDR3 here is CASSPLAGGSTDTQYF. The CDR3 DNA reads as TGTGCCAGCAGCCCTCTAGCGGGGGGGAGCACAGATACGCAGTATTTT.

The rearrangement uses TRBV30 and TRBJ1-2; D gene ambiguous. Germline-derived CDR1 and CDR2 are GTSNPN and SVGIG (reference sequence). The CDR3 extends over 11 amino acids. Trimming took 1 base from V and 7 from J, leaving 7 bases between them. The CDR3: CAWSGRGGYTF. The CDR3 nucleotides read TGTGCCTGGAGTGGCCGGGGTGGCTACACCTTC. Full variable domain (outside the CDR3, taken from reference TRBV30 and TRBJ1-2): SQTIHQWPATLVQPVGSPLSLECTVEGTSNPNLYWYRQAAGRGLQLLFYSVGIGQISSEVPQNLSASRPQDRQFILSSKKLLLSDSGFYLCAWSGRGGYTFGSGTRLTVV.

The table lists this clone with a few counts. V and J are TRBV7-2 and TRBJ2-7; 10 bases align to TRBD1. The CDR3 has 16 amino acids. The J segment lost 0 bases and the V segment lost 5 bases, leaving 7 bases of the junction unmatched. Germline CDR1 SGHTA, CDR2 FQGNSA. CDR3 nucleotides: TGTGCCAGCAGCATTATAGGACAGGGGGGCTCCTACGAGCAGTACTTC. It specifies CASSIIGQGGSYEQYF. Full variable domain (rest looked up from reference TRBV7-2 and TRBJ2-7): GAGVSQSPSNKVTEKGKDVELRCDPISGHTALYWYRQSLGQGLEFLIYFQGNSAPDKSGLPSDRFSAERTGGSVSTLTIQRTQQEDSAVYLCASSIIGQGGSYEQYFGPGTRLTVT.

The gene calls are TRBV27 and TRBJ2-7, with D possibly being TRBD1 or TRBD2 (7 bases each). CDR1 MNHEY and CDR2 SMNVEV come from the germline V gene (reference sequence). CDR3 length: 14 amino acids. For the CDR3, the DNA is TGTGCAACAGCGGGGATAAGGGGGCTCCTCGAGCAGTACTTC. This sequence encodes CATAGIRGLLEQYF.

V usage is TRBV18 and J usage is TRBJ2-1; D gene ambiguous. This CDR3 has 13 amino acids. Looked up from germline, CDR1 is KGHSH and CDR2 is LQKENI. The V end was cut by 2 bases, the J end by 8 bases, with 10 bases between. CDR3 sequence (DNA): TGTGCCAGCTCACCAGGTCTGTCCCATGAGCAGTTCTTC. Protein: CASSPGLSHEQFF.

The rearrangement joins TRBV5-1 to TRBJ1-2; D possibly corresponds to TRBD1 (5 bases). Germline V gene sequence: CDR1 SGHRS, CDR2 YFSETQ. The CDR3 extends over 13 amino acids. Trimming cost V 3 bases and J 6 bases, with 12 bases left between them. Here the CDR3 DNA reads TGCGCCAGCAGCTCGCAGGGTAGTGATGGCTACACCTTC. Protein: CASSSQGSDGYTF. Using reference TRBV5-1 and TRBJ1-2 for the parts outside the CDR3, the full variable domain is KAGVTQTPRYLIKTRGQQVTLSCSPISGHRSVSWYQQTPGQGLQFLFEYFSETQRNKGNFPGRFSGRQFSNSRSEMNVSTLELGDSALYLCASSSQGSDGYTFGSGTRLTVV.

The CDR3 nucleotides are TGTGCCAGCAGCTTGGGGAAAACAGATACGCAGTATTTT. Its protein product is CASSLGKTDTQYF. J is TRBJ2-3 and V is TRBV7-2; no clear D gene. There are 13 residues in the CDR3. Deletions cut 3 bases from V and 3 bases from J, with 7 bases between. Germline CDR1 and CDR2: SGHTA and FQGNSA.

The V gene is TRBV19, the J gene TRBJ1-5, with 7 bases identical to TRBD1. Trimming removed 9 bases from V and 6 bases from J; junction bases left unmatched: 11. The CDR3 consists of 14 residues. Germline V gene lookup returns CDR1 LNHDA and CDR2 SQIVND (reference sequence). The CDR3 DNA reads TGTGCCAGCAGTTACGGGACAGCAGGTCAGCCCCAGCATTTT. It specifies CASSYGTAGQPQHF.

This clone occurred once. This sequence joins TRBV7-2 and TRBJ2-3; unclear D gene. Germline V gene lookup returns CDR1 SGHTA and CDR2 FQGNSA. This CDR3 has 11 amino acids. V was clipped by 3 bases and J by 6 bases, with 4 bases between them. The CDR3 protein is CASSFFDTQYF. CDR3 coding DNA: TGTGCCAGCAGCTTTTTCGATACGCAGTATTTT.

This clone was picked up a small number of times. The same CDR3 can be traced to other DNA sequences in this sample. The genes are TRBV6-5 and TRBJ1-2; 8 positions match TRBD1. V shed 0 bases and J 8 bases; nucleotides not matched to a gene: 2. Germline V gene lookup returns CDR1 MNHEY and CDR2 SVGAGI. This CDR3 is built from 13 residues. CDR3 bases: TGTGCCAGCAGTTACTCGACAGGGGACGGCTACACCTTC. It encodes CASSYSTGDGYTF.

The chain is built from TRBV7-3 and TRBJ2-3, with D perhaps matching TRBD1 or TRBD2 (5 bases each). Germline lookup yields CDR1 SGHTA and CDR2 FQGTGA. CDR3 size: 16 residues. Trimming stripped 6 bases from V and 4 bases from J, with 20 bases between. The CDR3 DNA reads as TGTGCCAGCAGTCTCGCAGGGAGCTCAGCACCAGATACGCAGTATTTT. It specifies CASSLAGSSAPDTQYF. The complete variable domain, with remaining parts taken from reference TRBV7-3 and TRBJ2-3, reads GAGVSQTPSNKVTEKGKYVELRCDPISGHTALYWYRQSLGQGPEFLIYFQGTGAADDSGLPNDRFFAVRPEGSVSTLKIQRTERGDSAVYLCASSLAGSSAPDTQYFGPGTRLTVL.

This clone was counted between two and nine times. CDR3 nucleotides: TGCAGCGTGGCTCGGAGTCAGGGAGTGAATACGCAGTATTTT. Translation gives CSVARSQGVNTQYF. The chain combines TRBV29-1 with TRBJ2-3; D assignment may be TRBD1 or TRBD2 (5 bases each). The germline CDR1 and CDR2 sequences are SQVTM and ANQGSEA. This CDR3 contains 14 residues. With 6 bases removed from V and 7 bases from J, the gap between germline ends came to 20 bases.

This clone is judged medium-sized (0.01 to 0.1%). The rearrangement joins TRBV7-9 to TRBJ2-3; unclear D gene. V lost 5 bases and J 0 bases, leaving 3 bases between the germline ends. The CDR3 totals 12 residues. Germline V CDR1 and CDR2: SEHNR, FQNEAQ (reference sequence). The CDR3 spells CASSQSTDTQYF. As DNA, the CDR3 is TGTGCCAGCAGCCAAAGCACAGATACGCAGTATTTT. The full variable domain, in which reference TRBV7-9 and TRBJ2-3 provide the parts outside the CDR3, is DTGVSQNPRHKITKRGQNVTFRCDPISEHNRLYWYRQTLGQGPEFLTYFQNEAQLEKSRLLSDRFSAERPKGSFSTLEIQRTEQGDSAMYLCASSQSTDTQYFGPGTRLTVL.

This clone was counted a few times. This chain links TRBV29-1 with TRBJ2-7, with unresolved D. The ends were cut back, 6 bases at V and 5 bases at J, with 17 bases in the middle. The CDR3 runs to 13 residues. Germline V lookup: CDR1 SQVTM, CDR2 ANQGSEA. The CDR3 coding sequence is TGCAGCGTGACGGGCCTCCTCGTCCACGAGCAGTACTTC. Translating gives CSVTGLLVHEQYF.

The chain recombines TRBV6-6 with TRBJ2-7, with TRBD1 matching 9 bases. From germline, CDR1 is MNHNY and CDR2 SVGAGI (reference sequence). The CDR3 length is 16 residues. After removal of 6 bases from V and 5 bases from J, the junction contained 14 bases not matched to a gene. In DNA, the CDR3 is TGTGCCAGCAGCTGGACAGGGGACGGAGGCGGGGACGAGCAGTACTTC. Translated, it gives CASSWTGDGGGDEQYF.

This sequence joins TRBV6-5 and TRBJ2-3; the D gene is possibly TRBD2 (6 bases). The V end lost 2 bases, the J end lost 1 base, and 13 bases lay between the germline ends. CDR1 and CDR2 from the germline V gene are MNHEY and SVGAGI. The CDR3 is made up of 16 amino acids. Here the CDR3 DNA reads TGTGCCAGCAGTTACGGTACGGGGGTGGGCACAGATACGCAGTATTTT. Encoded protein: CASSYGTGVGTDTQYF.

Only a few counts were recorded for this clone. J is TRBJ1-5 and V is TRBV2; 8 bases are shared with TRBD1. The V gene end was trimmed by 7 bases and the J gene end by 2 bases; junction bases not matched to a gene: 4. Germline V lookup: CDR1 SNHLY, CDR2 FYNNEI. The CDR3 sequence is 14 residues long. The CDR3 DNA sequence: TGTGCCAGCAAGGACAGGGAGGGCAATCAGCCCCAGCATTTT. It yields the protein CASKDREGNQPQHF. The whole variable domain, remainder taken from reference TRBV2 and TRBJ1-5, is EPEVTQTPSHQVTQMGQEVILRCVPISNHLYFYWYRQILGQKVEFLVSFYNNEISEKSEIFDDQFSVERPDGSNFTLKIRSTKLEDSAMYFCASKDREGNQPQHFGDGTRLSIL.

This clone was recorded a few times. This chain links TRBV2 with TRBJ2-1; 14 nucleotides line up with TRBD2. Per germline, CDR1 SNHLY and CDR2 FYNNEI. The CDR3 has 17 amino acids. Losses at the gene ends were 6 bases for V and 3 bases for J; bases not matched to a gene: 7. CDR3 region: CASRSGTSGGHYNEQFF. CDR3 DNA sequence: TGTGCCAGCAGGTCAGGGACTAGCGGGGGACACTACAATGAGCAGTTCTTC.